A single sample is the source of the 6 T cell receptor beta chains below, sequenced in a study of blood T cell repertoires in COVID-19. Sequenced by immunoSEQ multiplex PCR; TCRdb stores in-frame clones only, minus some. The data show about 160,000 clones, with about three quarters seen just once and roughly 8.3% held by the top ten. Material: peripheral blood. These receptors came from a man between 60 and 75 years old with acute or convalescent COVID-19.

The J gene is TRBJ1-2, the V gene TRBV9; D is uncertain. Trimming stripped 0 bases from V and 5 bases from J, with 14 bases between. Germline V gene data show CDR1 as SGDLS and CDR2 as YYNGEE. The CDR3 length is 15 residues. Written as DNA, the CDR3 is TGTGCCAGCAGCGTAGGAGGGCAGGTTGGGTATGGCTACACCTTC. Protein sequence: CASSVGGQVGYGYTF.

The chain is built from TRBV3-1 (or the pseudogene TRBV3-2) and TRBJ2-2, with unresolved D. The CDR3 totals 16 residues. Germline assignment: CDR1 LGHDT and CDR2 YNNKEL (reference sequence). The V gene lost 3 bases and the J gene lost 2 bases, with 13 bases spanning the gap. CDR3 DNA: TGTGCCAGCAGCCAGCCCCTGGCGACAAACACCGGGGAGCTGTTTTTT. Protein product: CASSQPLATNTGELFF.

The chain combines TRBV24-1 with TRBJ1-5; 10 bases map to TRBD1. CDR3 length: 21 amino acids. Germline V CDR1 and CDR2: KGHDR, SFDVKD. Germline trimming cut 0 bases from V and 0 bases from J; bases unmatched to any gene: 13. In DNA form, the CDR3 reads TGTGCCACCAGTGATTTGTTGGGGAGGGGACAGGGGACCTATAGCAATCAGCCCCAGCATTTT. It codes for CATSDLLGRGQGTYSNQPQHF.

The CDR3 is CASSSLYRDNTGELFF. CDR3 nucleotides: TGTGCCAGCAGCTCTCTTTACAGGGATAACACCGGGGAGCTGTTTTTT. The rearrangement joins TRBV3-1 (or the pseudogene TRBV3-2) to TRBJ2-2; D possibly corresponds to TRBD1 (6 bases). Trimming shortened V by 5 bases and J by 2 bases, and 15 bases separated the two germline ends. This CDR3 has 16 residues. CDR1 and CDR2 (germline): LGHDT, YNNKEL (reference sequence).

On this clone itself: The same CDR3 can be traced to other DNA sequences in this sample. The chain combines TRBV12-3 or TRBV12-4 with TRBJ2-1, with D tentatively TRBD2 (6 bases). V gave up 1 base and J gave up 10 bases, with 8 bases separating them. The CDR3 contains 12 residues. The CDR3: CASSLVGGEQFF. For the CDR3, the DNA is TGTGCCAGCAGTTTAGTCGGGGGAGAGCAGTTCTTC.

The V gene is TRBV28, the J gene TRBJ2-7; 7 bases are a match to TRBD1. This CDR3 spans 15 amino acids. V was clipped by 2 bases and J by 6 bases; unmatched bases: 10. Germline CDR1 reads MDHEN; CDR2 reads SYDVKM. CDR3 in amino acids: CASSLGGQLPLEQYF. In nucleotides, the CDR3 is TGTGCCAGCAGTTTAGGGGGACAGCTCCCCCTCGAGCAGTACTTC.